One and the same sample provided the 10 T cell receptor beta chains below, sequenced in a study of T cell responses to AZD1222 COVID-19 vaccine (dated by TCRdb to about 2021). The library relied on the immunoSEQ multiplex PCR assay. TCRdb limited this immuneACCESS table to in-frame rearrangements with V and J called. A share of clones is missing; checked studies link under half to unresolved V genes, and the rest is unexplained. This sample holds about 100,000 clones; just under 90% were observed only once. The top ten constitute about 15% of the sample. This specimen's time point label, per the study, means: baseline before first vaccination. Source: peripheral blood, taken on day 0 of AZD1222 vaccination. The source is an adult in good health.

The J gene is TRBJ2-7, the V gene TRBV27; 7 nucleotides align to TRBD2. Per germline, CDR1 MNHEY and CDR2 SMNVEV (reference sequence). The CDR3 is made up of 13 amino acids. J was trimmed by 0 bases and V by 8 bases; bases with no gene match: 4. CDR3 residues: CASWGGTSYEQYF. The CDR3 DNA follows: TGTGCCAGCTGGGGGGGGACCTCCTACGAGCAGTACTTC.

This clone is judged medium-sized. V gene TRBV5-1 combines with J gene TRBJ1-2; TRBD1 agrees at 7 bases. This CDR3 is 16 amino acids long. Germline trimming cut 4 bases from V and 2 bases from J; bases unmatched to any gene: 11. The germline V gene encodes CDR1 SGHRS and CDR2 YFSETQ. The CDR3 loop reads CASSQHRQGQNYGYTF. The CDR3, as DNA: TGCGCCAGCAGCCAACATAGACAGGGCCAGAACTATGGCTACACCTTC.

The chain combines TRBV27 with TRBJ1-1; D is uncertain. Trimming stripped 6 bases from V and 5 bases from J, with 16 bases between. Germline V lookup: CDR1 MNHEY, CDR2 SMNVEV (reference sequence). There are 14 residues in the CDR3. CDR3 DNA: TGTGCCAGCAGCTTACAGCCTCGGAGGACTGAAGCTTTCTTT. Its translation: CASSLQPRRTEAFF.

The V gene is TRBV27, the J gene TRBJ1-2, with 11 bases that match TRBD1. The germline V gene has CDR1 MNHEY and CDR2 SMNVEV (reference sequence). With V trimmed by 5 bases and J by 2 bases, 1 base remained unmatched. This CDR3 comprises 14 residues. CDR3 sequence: CASSGTGGNYGYTF. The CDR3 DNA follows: TGTGCCAGCAGTGGGACAGGGGGGAACTATGGCTACACCTTC.

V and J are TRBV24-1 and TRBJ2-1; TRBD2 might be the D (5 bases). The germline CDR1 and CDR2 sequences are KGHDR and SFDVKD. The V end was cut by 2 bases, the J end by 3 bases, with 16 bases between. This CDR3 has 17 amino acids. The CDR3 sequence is CATSDSFHSGNYNEQFF. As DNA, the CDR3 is TGTGCCACCAGTGATTCCTTCCACAGCGGAAACTACAATGAGCAGTTCTTC.

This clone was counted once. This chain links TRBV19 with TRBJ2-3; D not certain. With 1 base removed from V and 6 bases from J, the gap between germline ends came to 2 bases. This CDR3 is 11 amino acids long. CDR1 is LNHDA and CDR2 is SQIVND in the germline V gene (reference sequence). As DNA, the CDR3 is TGTGCCAGTAGTATAGCGGATACGCAGTATTTT. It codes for CASSIADTQYF.

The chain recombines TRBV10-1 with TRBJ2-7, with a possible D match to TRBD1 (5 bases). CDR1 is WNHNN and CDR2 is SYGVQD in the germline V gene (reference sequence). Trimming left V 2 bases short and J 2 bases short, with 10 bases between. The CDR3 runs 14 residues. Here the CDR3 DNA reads TGCGCCAGCAGTGAGGGCCCAGGGCCCTACGAGCAGTACTTC. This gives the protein CASSEGPGPYEQYF.

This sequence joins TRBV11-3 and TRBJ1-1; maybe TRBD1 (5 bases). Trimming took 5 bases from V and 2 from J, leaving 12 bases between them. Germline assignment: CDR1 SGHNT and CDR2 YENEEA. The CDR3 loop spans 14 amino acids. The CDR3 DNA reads TGTGCCAGCAGCGACGACAGACCTAACACTGAAGCTTTCTTT. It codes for CASSDDRPNTEAFF.

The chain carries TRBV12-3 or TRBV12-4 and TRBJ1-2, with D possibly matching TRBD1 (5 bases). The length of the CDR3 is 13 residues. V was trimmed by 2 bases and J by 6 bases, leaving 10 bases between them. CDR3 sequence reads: CASSLLQGHGYTF. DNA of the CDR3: TGTGCCAGCAGTTTACTCCAGGGCCATGGCTACACCTTC.

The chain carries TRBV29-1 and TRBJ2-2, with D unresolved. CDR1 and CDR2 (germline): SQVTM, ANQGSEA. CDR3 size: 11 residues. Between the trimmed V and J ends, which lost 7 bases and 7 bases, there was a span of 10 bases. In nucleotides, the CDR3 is TGCAGCGCCATATTACTCGGGGAGCTGTTTTTT. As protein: CSAILLGELFF.